This is a list of T cell receptor beta chains from one sample in a study of blood T cell repertoires in COVID-19. Sequencing used immunoSEQ multiplex PCR; TCRdb keeps in-frame clones, though not all of them. This sample has over 450,000 clones, with roughly 89% found just once. Sequencing used peripheral blood. The source is a woman in her fifties or sixties with COVID-19, enrolled during active disease. The CDR3 runs from the conserved cysteine through the conserved F or W. A D gene is named only where the DNA matches it firmly. The size of a clone is reported for some rows only, either as once, few or many, or as a class for expanded clones.

NA,16,TRBJ1-2,TRBV6-5,NA,CASSYGGGEDYYGYTF,TGTGCCAGCAGTTACGGGGGGGGAGAAGACTACTATGGCTACACCTTC
NA,12,TRBJ1-2,TRBV30,TRBD1,CAWIRDRGGYTF,TGTGCCTGGATCCGGGACAGGGGAGGCTACACCTTC
NA,15,TRBJ2-1,TRBV11-2,NA,CASEMAGRTYNEQFF,TGTGCCTCTGAAATGGCGGGACGGACGTACAATGAGCAGTTCTTC
NA,15,TRBJ1-1,TRBV4-1,NA,CASSQARQMNTEAFF,TGCGCCAGCAGCCAAGCAAGACAGATGAACACTGAAGCTTTCTTT
once,14,TRBJ2-3,TRBV6-5,TRBD2,CASMGGPHTDTQYF,TGTGCCAGCATGGGAGGGCCACACACAGATACGCAGTATTTT
NA,16,TRBJ1-6,TRBV5-1,NA,CASSSGLDSPQTPLHF,TGCGCCAGCAGCTCAGGCTTAGACAGCCCTCAAACACCCCTCCACTTT
NA,15,TRBJ1-3,TRBV6-1,NA,CASRPAGTSGNTIYF,TGTGCCAGCAGGCCCGCCGGGACAAGTGGAAACACCATATATTTT
NA,13,TRBJ1-1,TRBV9,NA,CASSVVGGIEAFF,TGTGCCAGCAGCGTAGTTGGGGGGATCGAAGCTTTCTTT
NA,13,TRBJ2-1,TRBV27,NA,CATFSGDFNEQFF,TGTGCCACGTTTTCCGGGGACTTCAATGAGCAGTTCTTC
NA,15,TRBJ1-6,TRBV19,NA,CASSRRSSYNSPLHF,TGTGCCAGTAGTCGAAGGAGCTCCTATAATTCACCCCTCCACTTT
NA,12,TRBJ2-5,TRBV12-3/TRBV12-4,NA,CASSRSGETQYF,TGTGCCAGCAGTCGAAGCGGGGAGACCCAGTACTTC
NA,15,TRBJ1-1,TRBV6-5,NA,CASIQGGPADTEAFF,TGTGCCAGCATCCAGGGAGGGCCCGCGGACACTGAAGCTTTCTTT
NA,13,TRBJ2-7,TRBV11-3,NA,CASSLGRGGEQYF,TGTGCCAGCAGCTTAGGAAGGGGAGGCGAGCAGTACTTC
NA,14,TRBJ1-1,TRBV3-1/TRBV3-2,NA,CASSQTVENTEAFF,TGTGCCAGCAGCCAAACAGTGGAGAACACTGAAGCTTTCTTT
NA,16,TRBJ2-7,TRBV3-1/TRBV3-2,TRBD2,CASSQGLAGGTSEQYF,TGTGCCAGCAGCCAAGGTCTGGCGGGGGGCACGAGCGAGCAGTACTTC
NA,12,TRBJ2-5,TRBV9,NA,CASSAPPGAQYF,TGTGCCAGCAGCGCACCCCCAGGGGCCCAGTACTTC
NA,14,TRBJ1-5,TRBV6-1,NA,CASSEARGSQPQHF,TGTGCCAGCAGTGAAGCGCGGGGAAGCCAGCCCCAGCATTTT
NA,16,TRBJ1-4,TRBV7-9,TRBD1,CASSYTNRGANEKLFF,TGTGCCAGCAGCTACACTAACAGGGGGGCTAATGAAAAACTGTTTTTT
NA,15,TRBJ2-1,TRBV4-2,TRBD2,CASSQGLAGQGEQFF,TGTGCCAGCAGCCAAGGACTAGCGGGACAAGGTGAGCAGTTCTTC
few,13,TRBJ2-7,TRBV10-2,TRBD1,CASRDSFSYEQYF,TGCGCCAGCCGGGACAGCTTCTCCTACGAGCAGTACTTC